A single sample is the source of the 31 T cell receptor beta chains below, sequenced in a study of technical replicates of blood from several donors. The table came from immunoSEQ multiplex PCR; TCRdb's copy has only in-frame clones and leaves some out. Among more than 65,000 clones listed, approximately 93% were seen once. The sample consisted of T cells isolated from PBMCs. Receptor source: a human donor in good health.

Here the CDR3 reads CASSLEEVDTQYF. The CDR3 DNA is TGTGCCAGCAGCTTGGAAGAGGTAGATACGCAGTATTTT. The chain uses TRBV5-4 and TRBJ2-3; D remains ambiguous. The V gene lost 0 bases and the J gene lost 5 bases, with 7 bases spanning the gap. Germline V gene data show CDR1 as SGHNT and CDR2 as YYREEE (reference sequence). The CDR3 runs 13 residues.

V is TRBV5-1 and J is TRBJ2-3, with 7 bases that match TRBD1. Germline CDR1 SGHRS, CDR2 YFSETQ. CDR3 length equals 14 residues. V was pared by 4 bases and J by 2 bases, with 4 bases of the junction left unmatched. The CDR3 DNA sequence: TGCGCCAGCAGCCCGGGACAGAACACAGATACGCAGTATTTT. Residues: CASSPGQNTDTQYF.

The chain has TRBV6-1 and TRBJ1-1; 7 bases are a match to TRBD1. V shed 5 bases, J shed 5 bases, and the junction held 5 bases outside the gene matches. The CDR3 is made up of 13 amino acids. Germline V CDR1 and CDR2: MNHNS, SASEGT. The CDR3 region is CASSIEQGTEAFF. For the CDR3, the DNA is TGTGCCAGCAGTATTGAACAGGGGACTGAAGCTTTCTTT.

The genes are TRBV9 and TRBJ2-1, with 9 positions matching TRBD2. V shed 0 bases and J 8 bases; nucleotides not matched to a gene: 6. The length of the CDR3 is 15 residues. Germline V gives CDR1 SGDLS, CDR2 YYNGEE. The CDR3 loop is CASSVEASGIHEQFF. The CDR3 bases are TGTGCCAGCAGCGTAGAGGCTAGCGGGATCCATGAGCAGTTCTTC.

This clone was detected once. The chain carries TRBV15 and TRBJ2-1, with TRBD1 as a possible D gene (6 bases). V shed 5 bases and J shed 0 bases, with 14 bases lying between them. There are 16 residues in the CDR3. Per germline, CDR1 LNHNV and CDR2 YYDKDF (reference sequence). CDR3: CATSEGTYSSYNEQFF. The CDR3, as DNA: TGTGCCACCAGCGAGGGGACATATAGCTCCTACAATGAGCAGTTCTTC. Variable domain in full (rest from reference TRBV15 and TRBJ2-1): DAMVIQNPRYQVTQFGKPVTLSCSQTLNHNVMYWYQQKSSQAPKLLFHYYDKDFNNEADTPDNFQSRRPNTSFCFLDIRSPGLGDTAMYLCATSEGTYSSYNEQFFGPGTRLTVL.

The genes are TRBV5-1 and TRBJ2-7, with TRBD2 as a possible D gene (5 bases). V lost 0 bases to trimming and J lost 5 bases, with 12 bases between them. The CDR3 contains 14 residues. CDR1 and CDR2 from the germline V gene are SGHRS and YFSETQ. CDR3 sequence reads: CASSLDRELDEQYF. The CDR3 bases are TGCGCCAGCAGCTTGGACCGGGAACTGGACGAGCAGTACTTC.

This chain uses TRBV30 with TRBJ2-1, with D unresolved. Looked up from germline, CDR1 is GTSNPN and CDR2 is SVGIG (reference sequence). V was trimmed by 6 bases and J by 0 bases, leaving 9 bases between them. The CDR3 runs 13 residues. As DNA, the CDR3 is TGTGCCTGCTCAGGAAGCTCCTACAATGAGCAGTTCTTC. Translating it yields CACSGSSYNEQFF.

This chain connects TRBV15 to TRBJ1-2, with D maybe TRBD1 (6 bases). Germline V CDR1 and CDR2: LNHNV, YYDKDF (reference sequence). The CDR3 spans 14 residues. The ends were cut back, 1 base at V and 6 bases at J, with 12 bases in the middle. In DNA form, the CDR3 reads TGTGCCACCAGCAGAGTTGCGGGGGCGCATGGCTACACCTTC. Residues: CATSRVAGAHGYTF. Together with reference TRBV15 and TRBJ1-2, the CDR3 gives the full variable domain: DAMVIQNPRYQVTQFGKPVTLSCSQTLNHNVMYWYQQKSSQAPKLLFHYYDKDFNNEADTPDNFQSRRPNTSFCFLDIRSPGLGDTAMYLCATSRVAGAHGYTFGSGTRLTVV.

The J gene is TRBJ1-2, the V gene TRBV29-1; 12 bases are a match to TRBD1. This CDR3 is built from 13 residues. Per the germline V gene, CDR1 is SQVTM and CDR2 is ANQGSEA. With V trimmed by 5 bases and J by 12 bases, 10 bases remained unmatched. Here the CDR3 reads CSVRVGTGGINTF. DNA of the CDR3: TGCAGCGTTAGGGTAGGGACAGGGGGCATAAACACCTTC.

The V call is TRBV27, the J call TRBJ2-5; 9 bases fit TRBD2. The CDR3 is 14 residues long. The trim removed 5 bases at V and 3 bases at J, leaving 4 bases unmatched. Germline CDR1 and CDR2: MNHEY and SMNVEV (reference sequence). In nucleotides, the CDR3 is TGTGCCAGCAGTCCTTTAGCGGGAGAAGAGACCCAGTACTTC. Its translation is CASSPLAGEETQYF.

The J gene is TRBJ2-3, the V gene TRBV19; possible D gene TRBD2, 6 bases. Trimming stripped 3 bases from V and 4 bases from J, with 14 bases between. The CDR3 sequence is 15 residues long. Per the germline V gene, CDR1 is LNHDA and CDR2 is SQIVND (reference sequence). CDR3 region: CASSMSGRQADTQYF. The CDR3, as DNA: TGTGCCAGTAGTATGTCGGGGAGGCAGGCAGATACGCAGTATTTT.

This chain's CDR3 is CASSLFLGLADYNEQFF. The CDR3 region has the DNA TGTGCCAGCAGTTTGTTCCTCGGACTAGCGGACTACAATGAGCAGTTCTTC. The V call is TRBV27, the J call TRBJ2-1, with 10 bases that match TRBD2. This CDR3 spans 17 amino acids. With 3 bases clipped from V and 3 bases from J, the junction kept 8 bases outside the gene matches. Germline CDR1 MNHEY, CDR2 SMNVEV (reference sequence).

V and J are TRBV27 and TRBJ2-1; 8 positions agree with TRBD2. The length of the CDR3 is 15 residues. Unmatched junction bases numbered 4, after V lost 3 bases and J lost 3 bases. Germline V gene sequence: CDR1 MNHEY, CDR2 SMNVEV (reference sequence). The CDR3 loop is CASSFEREIYNEQFF. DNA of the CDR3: TGTGCCAGCAGTTTCGAGCGGGAGATCTACAATGAGCAGTTCTTC.

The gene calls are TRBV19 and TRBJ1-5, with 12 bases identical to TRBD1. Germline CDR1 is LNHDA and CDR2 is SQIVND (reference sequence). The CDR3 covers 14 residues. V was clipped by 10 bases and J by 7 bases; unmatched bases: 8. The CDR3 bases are TGTGCCACCTCAAAGGGGACAGGGGGCCAGCCCCAGCATTTT. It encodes CATSKGTGGQPQHF.

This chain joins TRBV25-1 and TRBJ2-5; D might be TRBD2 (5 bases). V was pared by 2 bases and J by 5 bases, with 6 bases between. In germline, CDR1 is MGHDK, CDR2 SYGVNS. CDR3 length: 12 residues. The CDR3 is CASSEGGETQYF. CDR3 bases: TGTGCCAGCAGTGAAGGCGGGGAGACCCAGTACTTC.

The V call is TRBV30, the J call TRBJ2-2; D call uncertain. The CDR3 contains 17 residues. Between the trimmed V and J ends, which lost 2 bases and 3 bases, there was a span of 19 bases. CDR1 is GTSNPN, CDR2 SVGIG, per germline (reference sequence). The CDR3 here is CAWSPPPRGRDTGELFF. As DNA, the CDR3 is TGTGCCTGGAGTCCTCCCCCCCGTGGTCGCGACACCGGGGAGCTGTTTTTT.

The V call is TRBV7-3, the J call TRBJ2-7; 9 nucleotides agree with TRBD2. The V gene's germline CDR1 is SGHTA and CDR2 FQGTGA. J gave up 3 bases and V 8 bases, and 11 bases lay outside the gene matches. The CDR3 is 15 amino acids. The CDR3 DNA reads TGTGCCAGCGCAATTGCCGGGACTAGCTACTACGAGCAGTACTTC. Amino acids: CASAIAGTSYYEQYF.

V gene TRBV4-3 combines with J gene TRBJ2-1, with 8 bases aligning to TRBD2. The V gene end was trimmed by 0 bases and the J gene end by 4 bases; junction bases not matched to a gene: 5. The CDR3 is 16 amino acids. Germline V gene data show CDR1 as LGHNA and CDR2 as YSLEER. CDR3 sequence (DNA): TGCGCCAGCAGCCAAGATCCAGCGGGGGCTTACAATGAGCAGTTCTTC. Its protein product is CASSQDPAGAYNEQFF.

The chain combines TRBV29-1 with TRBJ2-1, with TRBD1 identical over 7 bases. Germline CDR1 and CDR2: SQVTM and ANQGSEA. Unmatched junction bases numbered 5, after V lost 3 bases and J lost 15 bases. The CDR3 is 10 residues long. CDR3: CSVDGTVRFF. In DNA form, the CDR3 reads TGCAGCGTTGATGGGACAGTGCGGTTCTTC.

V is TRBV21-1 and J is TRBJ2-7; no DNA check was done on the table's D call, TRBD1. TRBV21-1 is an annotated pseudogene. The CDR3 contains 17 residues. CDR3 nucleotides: TGTGCCAGCAGCAAAATCCCCCCCGGCAGGGGCGTTTACGAGCAGTACTTC. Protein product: CASSKIPPGRGVYEQYF.

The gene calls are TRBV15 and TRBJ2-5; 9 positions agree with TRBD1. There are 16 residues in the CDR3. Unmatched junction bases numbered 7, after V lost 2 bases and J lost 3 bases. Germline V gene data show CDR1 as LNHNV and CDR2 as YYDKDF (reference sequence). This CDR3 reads CATSRRLRDREETQYF. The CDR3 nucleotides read TGTGCCACCAGCAGACGCCTCCGGGACAGGGAAGAGACCCAGTACTTC.

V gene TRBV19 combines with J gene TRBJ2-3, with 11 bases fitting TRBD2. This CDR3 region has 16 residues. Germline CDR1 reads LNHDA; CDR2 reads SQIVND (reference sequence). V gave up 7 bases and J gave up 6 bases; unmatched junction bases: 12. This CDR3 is CASTPWGLAAADTQYF. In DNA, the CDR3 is TGTGCCAGTACCCCGTGGGGACTAGCGGCGGCGGATACGCAGTATTTT.

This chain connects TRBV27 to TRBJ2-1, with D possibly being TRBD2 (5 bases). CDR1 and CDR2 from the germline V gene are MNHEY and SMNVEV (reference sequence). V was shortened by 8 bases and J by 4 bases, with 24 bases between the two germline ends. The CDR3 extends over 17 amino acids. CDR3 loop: CASPCHVNRDNYNEQFF. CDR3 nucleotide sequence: TGTGCCAGCCCTTGCCACGTTAATCGGGATAATTACAATGAGCAGTTCTTC.

The CDR3 coding sequence is TGTGCCAGTAGTATCGGGGTAAGGGATCAGCCCCAGCATTTT. Its translation is CASSIGVRDQPQHF. The chain uses TRBV19 and TRBJ1-5; D is unresolved. CDR1 is LNHDA and CDR2 is SQIVND in the germline V gene (reference sequence). CDR3 length: 14 amino acids. Trimming removed 3 bases at V and 5 bases at J, with 11 bases between.

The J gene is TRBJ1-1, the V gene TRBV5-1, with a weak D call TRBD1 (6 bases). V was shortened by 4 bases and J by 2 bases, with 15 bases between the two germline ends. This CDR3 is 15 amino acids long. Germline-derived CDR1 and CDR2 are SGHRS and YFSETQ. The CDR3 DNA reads TGCGCCAGCAGCGTATACCCGGACAGCAACACTGAAGCTTTCTTT. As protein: CASSVYPDSNTEAFF.

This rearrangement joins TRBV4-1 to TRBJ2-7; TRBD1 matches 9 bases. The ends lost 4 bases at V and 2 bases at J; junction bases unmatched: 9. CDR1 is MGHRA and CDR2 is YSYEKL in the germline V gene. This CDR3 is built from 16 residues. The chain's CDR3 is CASSRARTGVPYEQYF. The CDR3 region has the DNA TGCGCCAGCAGCCGAGCCAGGACAGGGGTACCCTACGAGCAGTACTTC.

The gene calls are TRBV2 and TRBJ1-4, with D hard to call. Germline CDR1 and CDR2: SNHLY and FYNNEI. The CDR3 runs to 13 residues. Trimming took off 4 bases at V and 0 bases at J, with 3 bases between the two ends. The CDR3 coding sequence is TGTGCCAGCAGTGTAACAACTAATGAAAAACTGTTTTTT. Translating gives CASSVTTNEKLFF.

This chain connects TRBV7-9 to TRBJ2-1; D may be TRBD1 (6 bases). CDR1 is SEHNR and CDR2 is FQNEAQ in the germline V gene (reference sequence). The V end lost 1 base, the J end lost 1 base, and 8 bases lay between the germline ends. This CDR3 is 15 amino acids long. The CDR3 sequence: CASSLVGGSYNEQFF. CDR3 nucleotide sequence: TGTGCCAGCAGCTTAGTAGGGGGTTCCTACAATGAGCAGTTCTTC. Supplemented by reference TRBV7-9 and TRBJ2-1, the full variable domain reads DTGVSQNPRHKITKRGQNVTFRCDPISEHNRLYWYRQTLGQGPEFLTYFQNEAQLEKSRLLSDRFSAERPKGSFSTLEIQRTEQGDSAMYLCASSLVGGSYNEQFFGPGTRLTVL.

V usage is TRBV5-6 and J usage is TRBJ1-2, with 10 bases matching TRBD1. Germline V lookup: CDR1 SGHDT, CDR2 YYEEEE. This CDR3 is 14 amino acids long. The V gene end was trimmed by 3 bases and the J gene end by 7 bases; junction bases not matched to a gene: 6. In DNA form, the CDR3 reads TGTGCCAGCAGCTATTACGGACAGGGGGTTGGCTACACCTTC. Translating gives CASSYYGQGVGYTF.

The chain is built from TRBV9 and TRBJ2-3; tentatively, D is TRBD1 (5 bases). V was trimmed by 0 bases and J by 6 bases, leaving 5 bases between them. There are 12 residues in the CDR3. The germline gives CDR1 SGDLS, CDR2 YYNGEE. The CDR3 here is CASSVEGDTQYF. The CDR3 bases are TGTGCCAGCAGCGTAGAGGGGGATACGCAGTATTTT.

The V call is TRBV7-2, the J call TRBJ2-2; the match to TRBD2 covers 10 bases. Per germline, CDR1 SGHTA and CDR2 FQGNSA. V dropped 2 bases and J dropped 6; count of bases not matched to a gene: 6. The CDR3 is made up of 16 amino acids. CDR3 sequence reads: CASSLQQAGGPGELFF. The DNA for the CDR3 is TGTGCCAGCAGCTTACAACAAGCGGGAGGGCCCGGGGAGCTGTTTTTT.